Sequencing of this T cell receptor beta chain was carried out in a study of blood T cell repertoires in COVID-19. Background on the study: From the United States, Italy and Spain came samples of acute and convalescent COVID-19. In each case, the material was cDNA or gDNA derived from T cells, B-cell-depleted T cells, or PBMCs.

V shed 4 bases, J shed 2 bases, and the junction held 10 bases outside the gene matches. CDR1 and CDR2 from the germline V gene are SGHRS and YFSETQ. CDR3 length equals 17 residues. Methods used by the authors: The assay estimated nucleated cells by amplifying reference gene primers. Assay used: immunoSEQ multiplex PCR; TCRdb lists only in-frame clones, some missing. V, J and clone size reflect that table, while D and trimming were determined from the DNA. The sample comprises roughly 71,000 clones, less than 90% of which are singletons, and approximately 8.8% rests with the top ten. V and J are TRBV5-1 and TRBJ2-7, with 12 nucleotides matching TRBD2. The specimen was peripheral blood. The TCR comes from a man in his fifties with active COVID-19. In DNA form, the CDR3 reads TGCGCCAGCAGCCTCGGGACTAGCGGGCCCATAGCCTACGAGCAGTACTTC. It translates to CASSLGTSGPIAYEQYF.